This T cell receptor (beta chain) comes out of a study of shared clonotypes between healthy human individuals. It was across several immunoSEQ plates that each subset's genomic DNA was evenly split. Clones were read by immunoSEQ multiplex PCR, and TCRdb kept only the in-frame ones, dropping some. The sample comprises around 1,900,000 clones, 85% to 95% of which are singletons, and around 1.7% rests with the top ten. Trimming cost V 5 bases and J 0 bases; bases outside gene matches: 7. Germline loops: CDR1 MGHRA, CDR2 YSYEKL. CDR3 length: 16 residues. Terminally differentiated effector memory CD45RA+ cells were excluded from the naive CD8 cells, which were CD45RO-negative and positively selected for CCR7.

The chain joins TRBV4-1 to TRBJ2-7, with 10 bases aligning to TRBD1. The TCR comes from a young man in good health. Some clones in this sample may be carry-over from other donors' samples. The sample consisted of naive CD8+ T cells from PBMCs. The CDR3 bases are TGCGCCAGCAGCTATCTGCGGACAGGGGGCTCCTACGAGCAGTACTTC. Its protein product is CASSYLRTGGSYEQYF.